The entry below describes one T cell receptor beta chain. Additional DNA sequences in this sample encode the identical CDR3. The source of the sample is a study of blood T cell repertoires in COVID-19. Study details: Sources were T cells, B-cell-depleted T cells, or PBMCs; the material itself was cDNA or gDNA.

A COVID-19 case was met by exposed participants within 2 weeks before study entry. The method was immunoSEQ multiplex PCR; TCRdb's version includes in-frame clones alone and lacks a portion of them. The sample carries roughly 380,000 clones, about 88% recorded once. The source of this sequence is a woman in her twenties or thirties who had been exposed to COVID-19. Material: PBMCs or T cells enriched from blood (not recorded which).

The CDR3 DNA sequence: TGTGCCAGCAGCTTGGGCGGGGATCAGCCCCAGCATTTT. Amino acid sequence: CASSLGGDQPQHF. The gene calls are TRBV7-3 and TRBJ1-5; D ambiguous. V was shortened by 3 bases and J by 5 bases, with 8 bases between the two germline ends. The CDR3 covers 13 residues. Per the germline V gene, CDR1 is SGHTA and CDR2 is FQGTGA.